Below are 27 T cell receptor beta chains sequenced from a single sample in a study of OX40 agonist ivuxolimab in advanced cancers. Here immunoSEQ multiplex PCR was the method, and the copy in TCRdb shows in-frame clones only, minus some. Counted here are 65,000 to 80,000 clones, 93% occurring once; the ten biggest clones make up 6.2%. The sequenced sample was CD4+ or CD8+ T cells sorted from blood, obtained in a trial of the OX40 agonist ivuxolimab. These receptors were taken from an adult with an advanced solid tumor such as melanoma, head and neck, liver or kidney cancer.

The V gene is TRBV4-2, the J gene TRBJ2-1, with 11 bases fitting TRBD2. This CDR3 is 15 amino acids long. Germline lookup yields CDR1 LGHNA and CDR2 YNFKEQ. V was clipped by 4 bases and J by 4 bases; unmatched bases: 3. This chain's CDR3 is CASSPGLAVYNEQFF. CDR3 DNA: TGTGCCAGCAGCCCGGGACTAGCGGTTTACAATGAGCAGTTCTTC.

This chain joins TRBV19 and TRBJ2-2; D possibly matches TRBD1 or TRBD2 (5 bases each). The CDR3 is made up of 18 amino acids. Germline CDR1 LNHDA, CDR2 SQIVND (reference sequence). Trimming removed 3 bases at V and 3 bases at J, with 20 bases between. DNA of the CDR3: TGTGCCAGTAGTATTTTAGATTTTCGGGGACGGGACACCGGGGAGCTGTTTTTT. Amino acid sequence: CASSILDFRGRDTGELFF.

This clone has a single count. The V call is TRBV9, the J call TRBJ2-5; D not certain. Between the trimmed V and J ends, which lost 2 bases and 2 bases, there was a span of 7 bases. The CDR3 is made up of 13 amino acids. Germline CDR1 and CDR2: SGDLS and YYNGEE. The CDR3 spells CASSVEGQETQYF. CDR3 nucleotide sequence: TGTGCCAGCAGCGTTGAAGGGCAAGAGACCCAGTACTTC.

This chain uses TRBV7-9 with TRBJ2-7; no clear D. Trimming cost V 2 bases and J 2 bases, with 4 bases left between them. Germline assignment: CDR1 SEHNR and CDR2 FQNEAQ (reference sequence). This CDR3 region has 12 residues. In DNA form, the CDR3 reads TGTGCCAGCAGCTTATCGGCCTACGAGCAGTACTTC. Translation gives CASSLSAYEQYF. Full variable domain (missing parts from reference TRBV7-9 and TRBJ2-7): DTGVSQNPRHKITKRGQNVTFRCDPISEHNRLYWYRQTLGQGPEFLTYFQNEAQLEKSRLLSDRFSAERPKGSFSTLEIQRTEQGDSAMYLCASSLSAYEQYFGPGTRLTVT.

This clone has just one count. Other DNA sequences within the sample encode an identical CDR3. The V and J genes are TRBV19 and TRBJ2-7, with a possible D match to TRBD1 (7 bases). Germline CDR1 reads LNHDA; CDR2 reads SQIVND (reference sequence). CDR3 length: 14 residues. V was cut by 3 bases and J by 4 bases, with 13 bases left in between. CDR3 nucleotides: TGTGCCAGTAGTATCTCGGAGGGGGCATACGAGCAGTACTTC. It specifies CASSISEGAYEQYF.

J is TRBJ2-1 and V is TRBV6-5, with 9 bases lining up with TRBD2. There are 13 residues in the CDR3. CDR1 is MNHEY and CDR2 is SVGAGI in the germline V gene. V lost 10 bases and J lost 2; bases outside the gene matches: 3. For the CDR3, the DNA is TGTGCCACCAGACTAGCGGCCTACAATGAGCAGTTCTTC. Residues: CATRLAAYNEQFF.

On this clone itself: Sequence at one end of the junction differs from germline and may be a read error. The rearrangement uses TRBV5-4 and TRBJ1-3; 7 positions match TRBD1. This CDR3 region has 13 residues. CDR1 and CDR2 from the germline V gene are SGHNT and YYREEE (reference sequence). CDR3 residues: CASSLATGTDPRF. CDR3 in DNA: TGTGCCAGCAGCTTGGCTACCGGGACAGACCCCCGGTTT.

This clone was seen only a few times. The chain joins TRBV4-1 to TRBJ1-1; 7 bases fit TRBD1. Germline CDR1 reads MGHRA; CDR2 reads YSYEKL. The CDR3 loop spans 15 amino acids. V lost 0 bases, J lost 6 bases, and 7 bases stayed unmatched. CDR3 bases: TGCGCCAGCAGCCAAGATACCAGGCAGGGGGCTGAAGCTTTCTTT. It yields the protein CASSQDTRQGAEAFF.

This rearrangement joins TRBV7-9 to TRBJ1-2; 8 bases line up with TRBD1. The CDR3 spans 12 residues. The trim removed 5 bases at V and 6 bases at J, leaving 2 bases unmatched. Germline CDR1 and CDR2: SEHNR and FQNEAQ (reference sequence). CDR3 nucleotide sequence: TGTGCCAGCAGCGACAGGGGCCATGGCTACACCTTC. It encodes CASSDRGHGYTF.

The rearrangement links TRBV4-1 to TRBJ1-5, with no clear D. Per germline, CDR1 MGHRA and CDR2 YSYEKL. V lost 4 bases, J lost 0 bases, and 10 bases lay in between. The CDR3 is made up of 15 amino acids. CDR3 amino acids: CASSPRGNSNQPQHF. CDR3 nucleotides: TGCGCCAGCAGCCCCCGGGGTAATAGCAATCAGCCCCAGCATTTT.

J is TRBJ2-3 and V is TRBV5-6; the D gene is possibly TRBD2 (6 bases). Germline CDR1 and CDR2: SGHDT and YYEEEE. V gave up 0 bases and J gave up 0 bases, with 11 bases separating them. The CDR3 extends over 16 amino acids. The CDR3 region is CASSLGGDPSTDTQYF. CDR3 nucleotide sequence: TGTGCCAGCAGCTTGGGGGGGGACCCTAGCACAGATACGCAGTATTTT.

The J gene is TRBJ1-2, the V gene TRBV7-6, with TRBD1 matching 7 bases. The CDR3 spans 14 residues. The V gene's germline CDR1 is SGHVS and CDR2 FNYEAQ. The trim removed 5 bases at V and 5 bases at J, leaving 8 bases unmatched. The CDR3, as DNA: TGTGCCAGCAGCCAACAGACAGGGATTTATGGCTACACCTTC. This sequence encodes CASSQQTGIYGYTF.

The J gene is TRBJ1-2, the V gene TRBV29-1; no clear D. Germline CDR1 is SQVTM and CDR2 is ANQGSEA. Trimming cost V 6 bases and J 4 bases, with 9 bases left between them. The CDR3 is 11 residues long. The CDR3 DNA follows: TGCAGCGTACTCGCCGGCTATGGCTACACCTTC. It codes for CSVLAGYGYTF.

Here the CDR3 DNA reads TGCGCCAGCAGCCAAGAAAGCGGGGGCAACGAGCAGTACTTC. Its protein product is CASSQESGGNEQYF. This chain joins TRBV4-1 and TRBJ2-7; 8 bases fit TRBD2. Germline V gene lookup returns CDR1 MGHRA and CDR2 YSYEKL. V lost 0 bases to trimming and J lost 5 bases; unmatched junction nucleotides: 3. The CDR3 has 14 amino acids.

The chain has TRBV19 and TRBJ1-1; no clear D. Trimming took off 3 bases at V and 8 bases at J, with 7 bases between the two ends. Germline V gene sequence: CDR1 LNHDA, CDR2 SQIVND (reference sequence). CDR3 length equals 11 residues. The CDR3 nucleotides read TGTGCCAGTAGTATGGGCAGGGAAGCTTTCTTT. This sequence encodes CASSMGREAFF.

This sequence joins TRBV27 and TRBJ2-7, with 11 bases aligning to TRBD1. J was trimmed by 6 bases and V by 4 bases; bases with no gene match: 5. This CDR3 contains 14 residues. CDR1 and CDR2 (germline): MNHEY, SMNVEV (reference sequence). The CDR3 loop reads CASSSGTGGVEQYF. The CDR3 bases are TGTGCCAGCAGTTCCGGGACAGGGGGGGTCGAGCAGTACTTC.

CDR3: CASSMRGLRDTQYF. The CDR3 DNA reads TGTGCCAGTAGTATGCGGGGGCTAAGGGATACGCAGTATTTT. The chain carries TRBV19 and TRBJ2-3, with D possibly matching TRBD2 (7 bases). Trimming pared 3 bases from V and 6 bases from J, leaving 13 bases between. The CDR3 consists of 14 residues. Germline CDR1 is LNHDA and CDR2 is SQIVND (reference sequence).

This clone was recorded once. The rearrangement uses TRBV5-8 and TRBJ1-2, with D unresolved. This CDR3 comprises 13 residues. CDR1 and CDR2 (germline): SGHTS, YDEGEE. The V end lost 5 bases, the J end lost 0 bases, and 8 bases lay between the germline ends. This chain's CDR3 is CASRGRANYGYTF. The CDR3 DNA sequence: TGTGCCAGCAGGGGCAGAGCTAACTATGGCTACACCTTC.

V gene TRBV6-1 combines with J gene TRBJ2-5, with 10 positions matching TRBD2. Trimming cost V 0 bases and J 5 bases; bases outside gene matches: 18. There are 20 residues in the CDR3. CDR1 is MNHNS, CDR2 SASEGT, per germline. The CDR3 region has the DNA TGTGCCAGCAGTGAAGCCACTAAACTCGTTCTAGCGGGAGTTGCGGAGACCCAGTACTTC. This gives the protein CASSEATKLVLAGVAETQYF.

Remarks on this clone: Sequence at one end of the junction differs from germline and may be a read error. The chain carries TRBV10-3 and TRBJ2-7, with D maybe TRBD2 (6 bases). The CDR3 consists of 15 residues. In germline, CDR1 is ENHRY, CDR2 SYGVKD. This CDR3 reads CAISPIRDSAYKQYF. The DNA for the CDR3 is TGTGCCATCAGTCCTATCCGGGACTCAGCCTACAAGCAGTACTTC.

This chain joins TRBV18 and TRBJ2-7, with TRBD1 identical over 11 bases. Trimming removed 3 bases from V and 6 bases from J; junction bases left unmatched: 13. This CDR3 is 17 amino acids long. Looked up from germline, CDR1 is KGHSH and CDR2 is LQKENI. The CDR3 region is CASSPLAWDRGIREQYF. CDR3 nucleotides: TGTGCCAGCTCACCCCTTGCCTGGGACAGGGGGATCCGCGAGCAGTACTTC.

In its sample, this clone was seen once. V and J are TRBV19 and TRBJ2-1; D possibly corresponds to TRBD2 (6 bases). Germline V gene sequence: CDR1 LNHDA, CDR2 SQIVND (reference sequence). The CDR3 spans 14 residues. The germline V and J ends were trimmed by 6 bases and 7 bases, with 16 bases remaining between them. CDR3 sequence (DNA): TGTGCCAGTAGAGACCCGGGAGATAGGAATGAGCAGTTCTTC. Translation: CASRDPGDRNEQFF.

The chain recombines TRBV11-2 with TRBJ2-5, with D perhaps TRBD2 (6 bases). The germline V gene has CDR1 SGHAT and CDR2 FQNNGV. V was trimmed by 5 bases and J by 3 bases, leaving 16 bases between them. CDR3 size: 15 residues. CDR3 loop: CASSPLADGEETQYF. The CDR3 nucleotides are TGTGCCAGCAGCCCTTTAGCGGATGGGGAAGAGACCCAGTACTTC.

This clone came up once. The gene calls are TRBV6-5 and TRBJ2-7; 10 nucleotides match TRBD2. The length of the CDR3 is 13 residues. CDR1 MNHEY and CDR2 SVGAGI come from the germline V gene. The ends lost 7 bases at V and 2 bases at J; junction bases unmatched: 2. DNA of the CDR3: TGTGCCAGCACCACTAGCGGGACCTACGAGCAGTACTTC. Translating it yields CASTTSGTYEQYF.

The V gene is TRBV4-1, the J gene TRBJ2-3, with a weak D call TRBD2 (5 bases). The CDR3 has 13 amino acids. Trimming left V 1 base short and J 5 bases short, with 7 bases between. In germline, CDR1 is MGHRA, CDR2 YSYEKL. CDR3 loop: CASSQASGDTQYF. The CDR3 DNA reads TGCGCCAGCAGCCAAGCGAGCGGAGATACGCAGTATTTT.

This chain uses TRBV19 with TRBJ2-3, with D perhaps matching TRBD1 (5 bases). This CDR3 is 14 amino acids long. With 1 base removed from V and 5 bases from J, the gap between germline ends came to 10 bases. Germline V CDR1 and CDR2: LNHDA, SQIVND (reference sequence). The DNA for the CDR3 is TGTGCCAGTAGTATAGGCACAGGAGAAGATACGCAGTATTTT. It specifies CASSIGTGEDTQYF. The full variable domain, in which reference TRBV19 and TRBJ2-3 provide the parts outside the CDR3, is DGGITQSPKYLFRKEGQNVTLSCEQNLNHDAMYWYRQDPGQGLRLIYYSQIVNDFQKGDIAEGYSVSREKKESFPLTVTSAQKNPTAFYLCASSIGTGEDTQYFGPGTRLTVL.

V and J are TRBV5-1 and TRBJ2-5; D is unresolved. The V end was cut by 1 base, the J end by 1 base, with 11 bases between. The CDR3 is 15 residues long. Per the germline V gene, CDR1 is SGHRS and CDR2 is YFSETQ. CDR3 in DNA: TGCGCCAGCAGCTTGAGTAGGGCCAGCCAAGAGACCCAGTACTTC. Translation: CASSLSRASQETQYF.